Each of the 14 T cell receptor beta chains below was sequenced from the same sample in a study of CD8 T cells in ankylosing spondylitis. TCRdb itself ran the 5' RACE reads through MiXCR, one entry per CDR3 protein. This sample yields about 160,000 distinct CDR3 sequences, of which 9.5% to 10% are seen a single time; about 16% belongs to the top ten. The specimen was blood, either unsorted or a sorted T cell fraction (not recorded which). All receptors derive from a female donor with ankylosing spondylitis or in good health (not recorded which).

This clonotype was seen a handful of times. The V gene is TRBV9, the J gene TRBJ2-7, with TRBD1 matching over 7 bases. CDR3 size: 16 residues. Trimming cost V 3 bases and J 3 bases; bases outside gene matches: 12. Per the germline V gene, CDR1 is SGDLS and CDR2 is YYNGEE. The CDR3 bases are TGTGCCAGCAGCGCCGGTCCAACAGGGGCAAGCTACGAGCAGTACTTC. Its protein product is CASSAGPTGASYEQYF.

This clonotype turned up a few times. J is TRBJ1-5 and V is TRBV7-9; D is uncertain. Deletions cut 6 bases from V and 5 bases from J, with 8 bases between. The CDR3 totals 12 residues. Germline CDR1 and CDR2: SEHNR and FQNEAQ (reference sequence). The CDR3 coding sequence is TGTGCCAGCAGTTTCCTGGATCAGCCCCAGCATTTT. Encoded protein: CASSFLDQPQHF. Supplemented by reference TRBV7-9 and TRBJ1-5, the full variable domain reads DTGVSQNPRHKITKRGQNVTFRCDPISEHNRLYWYRQTLGQGPEFLTYFQNEAQLEKSRLLSDRFSAERPKGSFSTLEIQRTEQGDSAMYLCASSFLDQPQHFGDGTRLSIL.

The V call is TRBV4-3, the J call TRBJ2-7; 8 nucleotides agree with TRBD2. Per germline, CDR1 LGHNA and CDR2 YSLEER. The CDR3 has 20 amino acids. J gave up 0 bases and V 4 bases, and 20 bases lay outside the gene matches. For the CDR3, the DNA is TGCGCCAGCAGCCCGGCGATCAGGGAACTTGCGGGAGGTTTCTCCTACGAGCAGTACTTC. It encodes CASSPAIRELAGGFSYEQYF.

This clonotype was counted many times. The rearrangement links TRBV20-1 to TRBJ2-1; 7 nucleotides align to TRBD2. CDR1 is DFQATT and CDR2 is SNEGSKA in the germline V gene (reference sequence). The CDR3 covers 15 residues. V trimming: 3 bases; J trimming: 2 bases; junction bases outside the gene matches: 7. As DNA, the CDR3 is TGCAGTGCTAGTGGAGCGGGACTTACCTACAATGAGCAGTTCTTC. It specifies CSASGAGLTYNEQFF.

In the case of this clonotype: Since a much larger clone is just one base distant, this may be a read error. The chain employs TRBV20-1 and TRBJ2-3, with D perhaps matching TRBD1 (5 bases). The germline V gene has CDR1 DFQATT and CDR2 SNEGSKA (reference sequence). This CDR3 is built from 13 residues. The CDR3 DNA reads TGCAGTGCTAGAGATCAAGAGACAGATACGCACTATTTT. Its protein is CSARDQETDTHYF.

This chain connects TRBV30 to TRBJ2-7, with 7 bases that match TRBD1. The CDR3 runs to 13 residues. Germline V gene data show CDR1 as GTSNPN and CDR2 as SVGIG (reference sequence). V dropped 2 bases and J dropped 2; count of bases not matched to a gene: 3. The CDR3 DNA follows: TGTGCCTGGAGTCAACAGGGGCCCTACGAGCAGTACTTC. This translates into CAWSQQGPYEQYF.

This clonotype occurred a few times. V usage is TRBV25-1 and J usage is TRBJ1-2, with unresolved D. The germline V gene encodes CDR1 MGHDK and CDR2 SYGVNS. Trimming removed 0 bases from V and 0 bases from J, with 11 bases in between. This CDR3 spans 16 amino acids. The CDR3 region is CASSEYFPAANYGYTF. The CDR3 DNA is TGTGCCAGCAGTGAATATTTCCCGGCTGCTAACTATGGCTACACCTTC.

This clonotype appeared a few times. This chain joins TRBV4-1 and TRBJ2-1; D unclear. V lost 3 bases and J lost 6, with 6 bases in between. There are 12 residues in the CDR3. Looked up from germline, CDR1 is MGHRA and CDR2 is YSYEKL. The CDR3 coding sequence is TGCGCCAGCAGCCATGGCGGCAATGAGCAGTTCTTC. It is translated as CASSHGGNEQFF.

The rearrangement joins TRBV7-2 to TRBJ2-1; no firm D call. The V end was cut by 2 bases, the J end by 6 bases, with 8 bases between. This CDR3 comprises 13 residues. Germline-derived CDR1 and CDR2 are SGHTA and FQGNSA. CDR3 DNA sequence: TGTGCCAGCAGCTTATGGATGGGCAATGAGCAGTTCTTC. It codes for CASSLWMGNEQFF.

The chain's CDR3 is CASSEKFQETQYF. The CDR3 region has the DNA TGCGCCAGCAGTGAGAAATTTCAAGAGACCCAGTACTTC. The chain combines TRBV10-1 with TRBJ2-5; D remains ambiguous. CDR3 length equals 13 residues. V was trimmed by 2 bases and J by 2 bases, leaving 6 bases between them. Germline CDR1 and CDR2: WNHNN and SYGVQD (reference sequence).

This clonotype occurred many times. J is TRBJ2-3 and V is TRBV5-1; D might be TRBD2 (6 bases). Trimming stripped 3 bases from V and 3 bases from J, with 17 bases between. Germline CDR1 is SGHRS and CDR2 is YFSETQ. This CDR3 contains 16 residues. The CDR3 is CASSWGTSSFTDTQYF. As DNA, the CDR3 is TGCGCCAGCAGCTGGGGGACTTCCTCCTTTACAGATACGCAGTATTTT.

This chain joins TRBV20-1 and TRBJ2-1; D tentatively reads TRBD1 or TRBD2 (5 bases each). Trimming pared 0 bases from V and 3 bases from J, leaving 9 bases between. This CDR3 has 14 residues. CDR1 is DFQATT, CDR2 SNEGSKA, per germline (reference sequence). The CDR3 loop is CSARDGDLYNEQFF. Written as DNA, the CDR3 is TGCAGTGCTAGAGACGGGGACCTCTACAATGAGCAGTTCTTC.

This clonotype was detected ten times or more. This CDR3 reads CASCLSGNEQFF. The CDR3 DNA sequence: TGTGCCAGCTGTCTCTCTGGGAATGAGCAGTTCTTC. V gene TRBV7-9 combines with J gene TRBJ2-1; D gene ambiguous. Germline lookup yields CDR1 SEHNR and CDR2 FQNEAQ (reference sequence). Trimming removed 8 bases from V and 7 bases from J, with 12 bases in between. This CDR3 comprises 12 residues.

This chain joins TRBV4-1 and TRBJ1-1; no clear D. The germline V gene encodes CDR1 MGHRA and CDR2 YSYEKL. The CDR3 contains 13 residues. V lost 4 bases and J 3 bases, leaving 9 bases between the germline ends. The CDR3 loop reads CASSLNPDTEAFF. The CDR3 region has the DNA TGCGCCAGCAGCCTTAATCCCGACACTGAAGCTTTCTTT.